This T cell receptor beta chain was documented in a study of shared clonotypes between healthy human individuals (dated by TCRdb to 2020 to 2022). Study-wide context: Three men and a couple of women, aged 18 to 49 years, made up the cohort. For each donor, CD4 naive and CD4 memory were each given three plates, CD8 naive was given two plates, and CD8 memory was given one plate. Between about 0.8 and 8.9 billion PBMCs per donor were obtained by leukapheresis. To increase sequencing depth and limit assay-specific biases, TCR repertoire library preparation and sequencing were carried out by different laboratories using diverse techniques. To estimate repertoire size and how much clonotype sharing occurs between individuals, the study deeply sequenced the blood TCR repertoires of five healthy adults. Here is what the overall study found, with its caveats: Larger estimated clonotype richness was generally found for naive subsets than for memory subsets. Compared with non-shared clonotypes, clonotypes shared by all four sorted-subset donors had higher generation probabilities. Pairwise subsampling indicated that sequencing depth was expected to affect the degree of clonotype sharing among donors. Because the study included only a small number of donors, the genetic and exposure-history diversity represented was limited. Across four donors, around 5.4% of naive CD4, roughly 3.3% of naive CD8, approximately 2.5% of memory CD4, and 0.4% of memory CD8 clonotypes were shared. Incomplete sequencing was indicated by rarefaction of sorted-subset datasets, despite the large sequencing depth. Sampling was restricted to blood, and TCR repertoires in tissue are likely to differ from TCR repertoires in blood.

TCR CDR3 regions were amplified from genomic DNA by multiplex PCR using the deep immunoSEQ assay. Genomic DNA extracted from each cell subset was distributed evenly over all wells of several immunoSEQ 96-well plates, and each plate served as one replicate. Each replicate PCR for sorted subsets received roughly 0.2 ug genomic DNA, equal to roughly 30,000 T cell genomes. The purified libraries were quantified using a Qubit 3.0 fluorometer, sized with a Bioanalyzer 2100, and then quantified again using the KAPA Library Quantification kit. Every immunoSEQ 96-well plate was sequenced on a separate single-read 150-cycle Illumina NextSeq 550 flow cell. On the study's bioinformatics: Because the immunoSEQ output included only junctional sequences and no quality scores, the filtering could not be the same as the filtering used for full-length reads. Sequences were annotated with PyIR, a Python wrapper for IgBLAST v1.9, using IMGT germline references to assign V/J genes and CDR3. Reads with weak V/J assignments (E-value above 1e-6), missing CDR3, stop codons, out-of-frame junctions, or ambiguous translated residues were removed. V3J clonotypes were defined as sequences sharing an identical inferred V gene, J gene, and CDR3 amino acid sequence. The percentage overlap between two repertoires was calculated by dividing the number of shared unique clonotypes by the size of the smaller repertoire. Richness of each repertoire was evaluated using RTK rarefaction, the Chao1 estimator, and Recon v2.1 estimates of unobserved clonotypes. OLGA was used to compute generation probabilities for all TCRbeta clonotypes that the gDNA method yielded from four donors. TCRdb carries this immuneACCESS record with in-frame sequences only. Its versions omit some clonotypes, under half of them owing to an unresolved V gene in the studies checked, with the rest unexplained. That table gives V, J and clone size, and the DNA gave D and trimming. The sample yields roughly 2 million clones; over 85% were counted once. The ten largest clonotypes hold 0.9% to 1.4% of the sample.

CD8 naive samples were CD45RO-negative cells positively selected for CCR7, giving a CD45RA+CCR7+ population that excluded TemRA cells. The donors were healthy, HIV-negative adults with no recently reported acute infections or vaccinations. Every donor was a Caucasian adult residing in Nashville, Tennessee, USA. After blood collection by leukapheresis, PBMCs were isolated using Ficoll-Histopaque density gradient centrifugation and then cryopreserved in the vapor phase of liquid nitrogen. Purity and quantity of every magnetically sorted T cell population were checked by analytical flow cytometry. Each sorted fraction had its genomic DNA isolated and then quantified by UV absorbance on a Nanodrop 2000c. For CDR1 and CDR2, the germline V gene lists SGHDT and YYEEEE. A distance of 10 bases separates the germline ends of V and J, which lose 2 bases and 4 bases respectively. From the cysteine up to the phenylalanine, the CDR3 has a length of 13 residues. Kept here is only the CDR3 DNA, which spans 39 bases and is read in frame from base 1.

Worth noting for this clone: Its antigen remains unidentified. Per-nucleotide qualities are absent, and no much larger clonotype sits a single base away. Distinct nucleotide sequences in the sample also encode this CDR3.

In this chain, TRBV5-6 is recombined with TRBJ2-7; a confident D gene designation cannot be given. The source of this sequence is a man between 18 and 35 years old in good health. Sequencing was done on a sample of naive CD8+ T cells sorted from blood. The cell subset or site label on this specimen signifies: CD45RA+CCR7+. The CDR3 corresponds to CASSLDSPYEQYF. The DNA sequence reads TGTGCCAGCAGCTTAGACTCGCCATACGAGCAGTACTTC.